One sample yielded the 22 T cell receptor beta chains listed below, sequenced in a study of blood T cell repertoires in COVID-19. TCRdb's table, derived via immunoSEQ multiplex PCR, lists solely in-frame clones and lacks some. The sample comprises over 75,000 clones, around 93% of which are singletons, and about 2.5% rests with the top ten. The sequencing input was peripheral blood. These receptors were taken from a human donor with active COVID-19. The donor label of this sample is uncertain.

The chain uses TRBV18 and TRBJ2-2, with D possibly matching TRBD2 (6 bases). With 6 bases removed from V and 1 base from J, the gap between germline ends came to 15 bases. CDR1 and CDR2 (germline): KGHSH, LQKENI. This CDR3 spans 16 amino acids. CDR3 bases: TGTGCCAGCTCGCCCTTTGGGGGGAAGAACACCGGGGAGCTGTTTTTT. Translation: CASSPFGGKNTGELFF.

The gene calls are TRBV7-9 and TRBJ2-5; perhaps TRBD2 as D (5 bases). The CDR3 has 13 amino acids. Trimming removed 2 bases from V and 3 bases from J, with 7 bases in between. The V gene's germline CDR1 is SEHNR and CDR2 FQNEAQ (reference sequence). The CDR3, as DNA: TGTGCCAGCAGCTTACCAGCGGAAGAGACCCAGTACTTC. This sequence encodes CASSLPAEETQYF.

This chain links TRBV5-1 with TRBJ2-5; weak D call: TRBD2 (6 bases). V was clipped by 5 bases and J by 4 bases, with 18 bases between them. This CDR3 spans 15 amino acids. Germline V CDR1 and CDR2: SGHRS, YFSETQ. The CDR3 nucleotides are TGCGCCAGCAGAGTGGACACGGGAGAAGGAGAGACCCAGTACTTC. It is translated as CASRVDTGEGETQYF. Full variable domain (rest looked up from reference TRBV5-1 and TRBJ2-5): KAGVTQTPRYLIKTRGQQVTLSCSPISGHRSVSWYQQTPGQGLQFLFEYFSETQRNKGNFPGRFSGRQFSNSRSEMNVSTLELGDSALYLCASRVDTGEGETQYFGPGTRLLVL.

The rearrangement links TRBV28 to TRBJ1-2, with 9 bases identical to TRBD1. Germline CDR1 MDHEN, CDR2 SYDVKM. V shed 6 bases, J shed 7 bases, and the junction held 18 bases outside the gene matches. The CDR3 loop spans 17 amino acids. CDR3 region: CASSEIGTGLLAAGYTF. For the CDR3, the DNA is TGTGCCAGCAGCGAAATCGGGACAGGGCTATTGGCCGCTGGCTACACCTTC.

The genes are TRBV27 and TRBJ1-1, with 9 bases that match TRBD1. Losses at the gene ends were 5 bases for V and 6 bases for J; bases not matched to a gene: 7. Germline CDR1 reads MNHEY; CDR2 reads SMNVEV (reference sequence). The CDR3 contains 14 residues. The CDR3 loop is CASSPSGQGPEAFF. CDR3 DNA: TGTGCCAGCAGTCCTTCGGGACAGGGCCCTGAAGCTTTCTTT.

The V gene is TRBV7-8, the J gene TRBJ2-3, with 9 nucleotides matching TRBD2. The CDR3 is 16 amino acids. The V and J ends lost 2 bases and 2 bases, in that order; junction bases with no gene match: 5. Germline CDR1 SGHVS, CDR2 FQNEAQ. The CDR3 DNA sequence: TGTGCCAGCAGCTTAAAGCGGGGGGAATTCACAGATACGCAGTATTTT. Translation gives CASSLKRGEFTDTQYF. Filled out from reference TRBV7-8 and TRBJ2-3, the complete variable domain reads GAGVSQSPRYKVAKRGQDVALRCDPISGHVSLFWYQQALGQGPEFLTYFQNEAQLDKSGLPSDRFFAERPEGSVSTLKIQRTQQEDSAVYLCASSLKRGEFTDTQYFGPGTRLTVL.

V usage is TRBV15 and J usage is TRBJ1-4, with D possibly being TRBD1 (5 bases). CDR3 length: 14 residues. The germline V gene encodes CDR1 LNHNV and CDR2 YYDKDF (reference sequence). Deletions cut 1 base from V and 5 bases from J, with 8 bases between. CDR3 nucleotides: TGTGCCACCAGCAGAGGGACACGCAATGAAAAACTGTTTTTT. This codes for CATSRGTRNEKLFF.

The chain uses TRBV9 and TRBJ2-2; 11 bases fit TRBD2. The V and J ends lost 1 base and 2 bases, in that order; junction bases with no gene match: 4. Germline-derived CDR1 and CDR2 are SGDLS and YYNGEE. This CDR3 region has 17 residues. The CDR3 is CASSVSSGGRNTGELFF. CDR3 coding DNA: TGTGCCAGCAGCGTATCTAGCGGGGGGAGAAACACCGGGGAGCTGTTTTTT. Based on the CDR3 plus reference TRBV9 and TRBJ2-2, the full variable domain is DSGVTQTPKHLITATGQRVTLRCSPRSGDLSVYWYQQSLDQGLQFLIQYYNGEERAKGNILERFSAQQFPDLHSELNLSSLELGDSALYFCASSVSSGGRNTGELFFGEGSRLTVL.

V usage is TRBV19 and J usage is TRBJ2-7; D is perhaps TRBD2 (5 bases). V lost 8 bases to trimming and J lost 4 bases, with 12 bases between them. Germline V lookup: CDR1 LNHDA, CDR2 SQIVND (reference sequence). This CDR3 comprises 12 residues. The CDR3 coding sequence is TGTGCCAGTGGGAGAGGCGAGTACGAGCAGTACTTC. This translates into CASGRGEYEQYF.

The CDR3 DNA is TGTGCCAGCAGCCAAGATAAAGCGGGGGGAGGGCAGTTCTTC. Translation: CASSQDKAGGGQFF. The chain is built from TRBV3-1 (or the pseudogene TRBV3-2) and TRBJ2-1, with TRBD2 matching 9 bases. Unmatched junction bases numbered 6, after V lost 0 bases and J lost 12 bases. The CDR3 loop spans 14 amino acids. CDR1 LGHDT and CDR2 YNNKEL come from the germline V gene (reference sequence).

J is TRBJ2-3 and V is TRBV3-1 (or the pseudogene TRBV3-2), with unresolved D. Germline V CDR1 and CDR2: LGHDT, YNNKEL (reference sequence). The V end was cut by 1 base, the J end by 7 bases, with 9 bases between. This CDR3 has 13 amino acids. The DNA of the CDR3 is TGTGCCAGCAGCCAAGCCGCCAGAAATACGCAGTATTTT. Protein: CASSQAARNTQYF.

The V gene is TRBV4-1, the J gene TRBJ2-2, with 11 bases identical to TRBD1. Trimming cost V 0 bases and J 3 bases; bases outside gene matches: 6. The germline V gene encodes CDR1 MGHRA and CDR2 YSYEKL. CDR3 length: 18 residues. CDR3 in amino acids: CASSQDMDRGRYTGELFF. CDR3 coding DNA: TGCGCCAGCAGCCAAGACATGGACAGGGGGCGTTACACCGGGGAGCTGTTTTTT.

This chain uses TRBV14 with TRBJ2-5; TRBD2 matches at 14 bases. Germline loops: CDR1 SGHDN, CDR2 FVKESK. Trimming took 0 bases from V and 0 from J; bases not matched to a gene: 9. This CDR3 spans 20 amino acids. The CDR3 loop is CASSQEVGLAGGSYQETQYF. Here the CDR3 DNA reads TGTGCCAGCAGCCAAGAGGTTGGACTAGCGGGGGGTTCGTACCAAGAGACCCAGTACTTC.

This clone was counted a few times. The rearrangement uses TRBV2 and TRBJ2-7; TRBD1 is a possible D gene (6 bases). V gave up 2 bases and J gave up 0 bases, with 8 bases separating them. Germline CDR1 SNHLY, CDR2 FYNNEI. The CDR3 has 14 amino acids. CDR3 region: CASSEQGPSYEQYF. The DNA for the CDR3 is TGTGCCAGCAGTGAACAGGGGCCCTCCTACGAGCAGTACTTC.

The chain links TRBV14 to TRBJ1-3; TRBD1 matches at 7 bases. The CDR3 runs 18 residues. J gave up 0 bases and V 3 bases, and 11 bases lay outside the gene matches. Germline V gene data show CDR1 as SGHDN and CDR2 as FVKESK. The CDR3 DNA is TGTGCCAGCAGCCAGAGGGGGCGAGGGAAGGGCTCTGGAAACACCATATATTTT. Its translation: CASSQRGRGKGSGNTIYF.

The J gene is TRBJ2-3, the V gene TRBV2, with a weak D call TRBD2 (6 bases). V lost 3 bases and J lost 0, with 13 bases in between. The length of the CDR3 is 16 residues. From germline, CDR1 is SNHLY and CDR2 FYNNEI. DNA of the CDR3: TGTGCCAGCAGTGAGGAGGGCGGGGCTAGCACAGATACGCAGTATTTT. It is translated as CASSEEGGASTDTQYF.

This clone was counted a few times. The chain combines TRBV19 with TRBJ1-6; weak D call: TRBD1 (6 bases). With 5 bases removed from V and 2 bases from J, the gap between germline ends came to 19 bases. CDR3 size: 18 residues. Germline V lookup: CDR1 LNHDA, CDR2 SQIVND (reference sequence). The CDR3 nucleotides are TGTGCCAGTAGTGCAATGCACCTACAGGGTACCTATAATTCACCCCTCCACTTT. This codes for CASSAMHLQGTYNSPLHF.

The chain employs TRBV7-9 and TRBJ2-1; TRBD2 is a possible D gene (7 bases). The CDR3 is 18 amino acids. Trimming took off 6 bases at V and 4 bases at J, with 25 bases between the two ends. Germline lookup yields CDR1 SEHNR and CDR2 FQNEAQ (reference sequence). CDR3 residues: CASSPTRGGAKTYNEQFF. In DNA form, the CDR3 reads TGTGCCAGCAGTCCTACCCGTGGGGGGGCCAAAACTTACAATGAGCAGTTCTTC.

The rearrangement joins TRBV5-8 to TRBJ2-1; 9 positions match TRBD1. With V trimmed by 5 bases and J by 8 bases, 11 bases remained unmatched. In germline, CDR1 is SGHTS, CDR2 YDEGEE. This CDR3 contains 15 residues. CDR3 loop: CASSLNRGQRDEQFF. The CDR3 DNA reads as TGTGCCAGCAGTTTAAACAGGGGGCAAAGGGATGAGCAGTTCTTC.

The V gene is TRBV2, the J gene TRBJ2-7, with 12 bases matching TRBD2. The CDR3 sequence is 15 residues long. Per the germline V gene, CDR1 is SNHLY and CDR2 is FYNNEI. With 8 bases clipped from V and 5 bases from J, the junction kept 10 bases outside the gene matches. As DNA, the CDR3 is TGTGCCAGCGGCCGCCTAGCGGGGGGGGACAACGAGCAGTACTTC. Protein sequence: CASGRLAGGDNEQYF.

V usage is TRBV5-4 and J usage is TRBJ1-2, with 10 bases aligning to TRBD1. CDR3 length: 15 amino acids. The J segment lost 6 bases and the V segment lost 0 bases, leaving 5 bases of the junction unmatched. Germline values: CDR1 SGHNT, CDR2 YYREEE (reference sequence). CDR3 amino acids: CASSLETGGYDGYTF. DNA for the CDR3: TGTGCCAGCAGCTTGGAGACAGGGGGCTATGATGGCTACACCTTC.

This clone was observed once. The chain combines TRBV4-1 with TRBJ2-5; TRBD2 agrees at 10 bases. Germline loops: CDR1 MGHRA, CDR2 YSYEKL. The CDR3 runs 18 residues. V lost 0 bases, J lost 7 bases, and 14 bases stayed unmatched. The CDR3 bases are TGCGCCAGCAGCCAAGACCCCAGCGGGGGGGCCCGAGACGCGACCCAGTACTTC. Translation: CASSQDPSGGARDATQYF.